This record concerns one T cell receptor (beta chain) sequence. The antigen remains undetermined. The sample belongs to a study of OX40 agonist ivuxolimab in advanced cancers. Whole-study results and caveats: At doses 0.1 to 3.0 mg/kg, CD4+ and CD8+ clones expanded. Partial responders receiving 0.1-3.0 mg/kg showed among the lowest clonal expansion.

CDR3 length equals 13 residues. Trimming took off 5 bases at V and 8 bases at J, with 15 bases between the two ends. Germline V lookup: CDR1 SNHLY, CDR2 FYNNEI. Method: immunoSEQ multiplex PCR; TCRdb's copy keeps in-frame clones and lacks some. Of over 150,000 clones detected, roughly 94% appear once; the ten largest clones hold around 0.31%. The TCR sequence derives from an adult with an advanced solid tumor such as melanoma, head and neck, liver or kidney cancer. This chain connects TRBV2 to TRBJ1-2; unclear D gene. This material consisted of CD4+ or CD8+ T cells sorted from blood, taken in a trial of the OX40 agonist ivuxolimab. The CDR3 region is CASSSQAMGGYTF. The CDR3 nucleotides read TGTGCCAGCAGTTCCCAGGCTATGGGGGGCTACACCTTC.